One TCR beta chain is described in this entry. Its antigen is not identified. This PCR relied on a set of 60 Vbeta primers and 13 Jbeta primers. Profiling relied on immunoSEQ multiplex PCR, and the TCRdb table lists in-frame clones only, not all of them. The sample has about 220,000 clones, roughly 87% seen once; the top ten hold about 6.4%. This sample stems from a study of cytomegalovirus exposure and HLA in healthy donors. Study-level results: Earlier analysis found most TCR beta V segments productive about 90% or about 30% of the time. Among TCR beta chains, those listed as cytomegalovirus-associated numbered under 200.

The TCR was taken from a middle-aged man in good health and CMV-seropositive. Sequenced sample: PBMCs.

The CDR3 DNA reads TGCGCCAGCAGCTCCCCACAGGCTCGTAACACTGAAGCTTTCTTT. This translates into CASSSPQARNTEAFF. The chain couples TRBV5-1 to TRBJ1-1; maybe TRBD1 (5 bases). Germline V gene lookup returns CDR1 SGHRS and CDR2 YFSETQ. Trimming pared 3 bases from V and 2 bases from J, leaving 14 bases between. This CDR3 contains 15 residues.